This is a list of T cell receptor beta chains from one sample in a study of cytomegalovirus exposure and HLA in healthy donors. Sequencing used immunoSEQ multiplex PCR; TCRdb keeps in-frame clones, though not all of them. This table holds tens of thousands of clones, approximately 79% found once. Sequenced material: PBMCs. The receptors here all came from a woman younger than 45 in good health and CMV-seronegative. The conserved cysteine and the conserved F or W are not part of the CDR3 here. The order of the fields is J gene, V gene, CDR3 protein.

TRBJ1-4 TRBV13 ASSFGSFGEKLF
TRBJ2-7 TRBV30 AWSADSTYEQY
TRBJ1-5 TRBV10-2 ASGQGRGESNQPQH
TRBJ1-5 TRBV7-2 ASSVIRGGNQPQH
TRBJ1-2 TRBV5-1 ASSLGQVSYGYT
TRBJ2-7 TRBV7-2 ASSFRLAGNEQY
TRBJ2-5 TRBV5-4 ASSFSLAGTQETQY
TRBJ1-2 TRBV6-5 ASGPGQGTGGYT
TRBJ2-1 TRBV11-2 ASSPRTSGLEGHEQF
TRBJ1-1 TRBV12-5 ATAGVNDITAF
TRBJ2-4 TRBV7-2 ASSFDTGPLAKNIQY
TRBJ2-5 TRBV7-9 ASSLSLSWQEETQY
TRBJ2-7 TRBV19 ASSIQGDYEQY
TRBJ1-5 TRBV30 AWSVMIATDSDSNQPQH
TRBJ1-6 TRBV4-3 ASSQERAGDNSPLH
TRBJ1-1 TRBV5-5 ASSLGSGQGPTEAF
TRBJ1-2 TRBV4-3 ASSQFSGYYGYT
TRBJ1-5 TRBV5-5 ASSLAGFNQPQH
TRBJ1-1 TRBV6-5 ASSYSSGGQFEAF
TRBJ1-5 TRBV6-5 ASSSSLSGNQPQH
TRBJ1-2 TRBV7-2 ASSLATASYYGYT
TRBJ1-4 TRBV4-3 ASSQARVTNEKLF
TRBJ1-1 TRBV2 ASRASQGPHTEAF
TRBJ1-2 TRBV30 AWITGTGGLGNYGYT
TRBJ2-2 TRBV6-4 ASSPGRDVDSGELF
TRBJ2-3 TRBV4-3 ASSQVWDTGGVTDTQY
TRBJ2-1 TRBV9 ASSVASGSFDEQF
TRBJ1-6 TRBV4-1 ASSQELSGTFSPLH
TRBJ2-2 TRBV7-2 ASSLVAGGDGELF
TRBJ1-5 TRBV5-1 ASSLAGTGGDQPQH
TRBJ1-1 TRBV30 AWSVGGDTEAF
TRBJ1-1 TRBV10-1 ASSPGGPTEAF
TRBJ2-1 TRBV11-3 ASSLSGGSWNEQF
TRBJ2-1 TRBV10-3 AISQPGQGDEQF
TRBJ1-1 TRBV19 ASSFYPGTGIPNTEAF
TRBJ1-2 TRBV7-2 ASKLGQGAGGYT
TRBJ1-2 TRBV6-5 ASSSDRTYGYT
TRBJ1-1 TRBV4-1 ASSYNTIAEAF
TRBJ2-2 TRBV19 ASSWTGDGAGELF
TRBJ2-1 TRBV6-5 ASSGTVPPEQF
TRBJ1-3 TRBV9 ASSVGGTGLNTIY
TRBJ2-1 TRBV6-5 ASSYSTSGHNEQF